This T cell receptor beta chain was captured by sequencing in a study of response to subunit inactivated influenza vaccine. Findings and limits, study-wide: Authors suggested each seasonal influenza vaccination recruits few new T cells.

CDR1 is LGHNA, CDR2 YSLEER, per germline. This CDR3 is built from 16 residues. V was clipped by 0 bases and J by 1 base; unmatched bases: 5. MiXCR, run by TCRdb on the RT-PCR reads, gives a single entry per CDR3 protein. Of roughly 780,000 distinct CDR3 sequences listed, around 18% were seen once; the top ten hold about 11%. Regarding this clonotype: Its antigen remains unidentified.

The sequencing used PBMCs from blood, collected around 5 days after vaccination. This chain uses TRBV4-3 with TRBJ1-2; TRBD1 aligns across 7 bases. This TCR came from a man over 45 who received an inactivated influenza vaccine. CDR3 sequence (DNA): TGCGCCAGCAGCCAAGACCGGGACAGCCTTAACTATGGCTACACCTTC. Amino acid sequence: CASSQDRDSLNYGYTF.